This note documents a single T cell receptor beta chain sequence. Its antigen is still unknown. Base qualities are not at hand, and no much larger clone is one base apart. The germline V gene (reference sequence) sets CDR1 to DFQATT and CDR2 to SNEGSKA. Germline trimming amounts to 0 bases on V and 5 bases on J, with 6 as the count of junction bases outside the gene matches. Including the terminal cysteine and phenylalanine, the CDR3 comprises 14 residues. Just the 42-base CDR3 DNA is kept, in frame starting at base 1. Ophthalmopathy patients had moderately to severely active disease, Clinical Activity Score of at least 3, NOSPECS grade of at least 4, and disease duration under 3 months. Patients were excluded if they had other autoimmune diseases, uncontrolled infections, pregnancy or lactation. Diagnosis relied on clinical symptoms, serum thyroxine, TRAb, thyroid ultrasound and orbital computed tomography. Ficoll-Paque density gradient centrifugation was used to isolate PBMCs from approximately 11 ml of fresh peripheral blood. Total RNA was extracted using Trizol reagent, and RNA quality was checked on an Agilent 2100 Bioanalyzer.

The sample comes from a study of Graves' ophthalmopathy and Graves' hyperthyroidism (dated by TCRdb to about 2018). Context from the whole study: Peripheral blood samples were taken at the time of initial diagnosis, before any treatment was given. The study used signatures of the TCR beta repertoire to tell Graves' ophthalmopathy apart from Graves' hyperthyroidism and to predict which patients would progress to ophthalmopathy. In total, approximately 130 blood samples were TCR-sequenced: around 42 ophthalmopathy, around 75 hyperthyroidism and some 17 hyperthyroidism-to-ophthalmopathy patients. To explore V-J signatures that separate ophthalmopathy from hyperthyroidism, a discovery set of about 96 patients was enrolled, consisting of 40 to 45 with ophthalmopathy and fewer than 60 with stable hyperthyroidism. For independent validation, a separate cohort was made up of about 18 hyperthyroidism patients plus 17 patients who later progressed from hyperthyroidism to ophthalmopathy. T-cell repertoires of thyroid tissue and blood were compared in a handful of hyperthyroidism patients. Following sample collection, hyperthyroidism patients were given methimazole at a starting dose of 30 mg daily, and ophthalmopathy patients were given high-dose intravenous methylprednisolone. The roughly 90 discovery patients were divided at random into training and test sets in a 7:3 ratio.

Overall study results and their limits: In validation, the model predicted ophthalmopathy progression with 70.59% sensitivity and approximately 78% specificity; some 13 predicted patients were CT-confirmed with GO in a median of approximately 6.5 months. No statistical method was used to predetermine the sample size, and group allocation was not hidden from the investigators. In cross-validation, the 13-signature model distinguished ophthalmopathy from stable hyperthyroidism with approximately 88% sensitivity and around 81% specificity, and in the test set the corresponding values were approximately 80% and 68%. Most expanded thyroid clonotypes with a frequency above 0.001 also appeared in blood, which suggests that blood repertoires may reflect the immune response in the thyroid.

For repertoire sequencing, the TCR beta CDR3 regions were amplified from RNA transcripts. The first round was an RT-PCR using HTBI primers with the Qiagen OneStep RT-PCR kit, and this first round was followed by a second-round multiplex PCR, then size selection and purification. Libraries were sequenced paired-end with 100 bp reads on an Illumina HiSeq2000. Per the original workflow: Reads were processed with SOAPnuke, discarding reads with adapters, uncalled bases, mean Phred below 15, or no exact constant-primer or identifier match. COPE v1.2.5 was used to merge high-quality paired reads. Unique nucleotide sequences were defined as clonotypes and aligned to IMGT TRB V, D and J references using MiTCR v1.1. Only V-J combinations with frequency above 0.0001 were analysed, covering more than 99% of repertoires. A TCR clonal expansion and chaos score per V-J combination was defined as the ratio of F50 clonal expansion to chaos observed in the TCRdist matrix. Features were reduced by Welch's t-statistics and random forest to approximately 13 V-J combinations, which fed a naive Bayes classifier. Thyroid-blood repertoire similarity was quantified with the Morisita-Horn index. Starting from the raw public reads, TCRdb applied fastp trimming at Q25, assembled clones with MiXCR and retained in-frame beta chains. Rows with a matching CDR3 protein are joined into one entry that keeps the most common DNA and genes. TCRdb, rather than the study authors, made the V and J calls. The sample table lists approximately 210,000 distinct CDR3 sequences, 25% to 35% of them with a count of one. The ten largest clones add up to approximately 9.1% of the sample.

The specimen was peripheral blood. The source of this sequence is a man aged 50-60 years with Graves' ophthalmopathy. Donor details come from another sample of the same person, matched by shared clones. This chain joins TRBV20-1 to TRBJ2-5, with 7 middle bases fitting TRBD1. The bases read TGCAGTGCTAGAGATTTTACAGGGGATGAGACCCAGTACTTC. Translation gives CSARDFTGDETQYF.